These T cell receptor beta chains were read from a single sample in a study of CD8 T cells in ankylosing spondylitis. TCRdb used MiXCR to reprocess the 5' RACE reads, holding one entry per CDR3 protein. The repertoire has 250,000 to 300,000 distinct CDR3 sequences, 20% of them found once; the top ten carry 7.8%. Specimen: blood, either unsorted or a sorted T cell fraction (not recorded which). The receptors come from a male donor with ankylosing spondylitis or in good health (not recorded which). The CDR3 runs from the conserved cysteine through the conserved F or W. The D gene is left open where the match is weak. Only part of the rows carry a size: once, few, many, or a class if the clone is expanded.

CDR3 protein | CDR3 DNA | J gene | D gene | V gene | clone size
CSARRDRGRNQPQHF | TGCAGTGCTAGAAGGGACAGGGGCCGGAATCAGCCCCAGCATTTT | TRBJ1-5 | TRBD1 | TRBV20-1 | few
CASSLGGEGSPKQFF | TGCGCCAGCAGCTTGGGGGGTGAAGGGTCGCCCAAGCAGTTCTTC | TRBJ2-1 | - | TRBV5-1 | few
CASSFREIGTDTQYF | TGCGCCAGCAGCTTCAGGGAGATCGGCACAGATACGCAGTATTTT | TRBJ2-3 | - | TRBV5-1 | few
CASRAKLAGARNEQFF | TGTGCCAGCAGGGCAAAACTAGCGGGAGCACGCAATGAGCAGTTCTTC | TRBJ2-1 | TRBD2 | TRBV3-1 | -
CASSLSDSSNQPQHF | TGTGCCAGCAGTTTATCGGACAGTAGCAATCAGCCCCAGCATTTT | TRBJ1-5 | - | TRBV27 | -
CASSYSGQAPDEQFF | TGTGCCAGCAGTTACTCCGGGCAGGCCCCGGATGAGCAGTTCTTC | TRBJ2-1 | - | TRBV6-5 | -
CSAPRTGSYGYTF | TGCAGTGCCCCCCGGACAGGGAGCTATGGCTACACCTTC | TRBJ1-2 | TRBD1 | TRBV20-1 | few
CASSRDRRFGNTIYF | TGTGCCAGTAGCCGAGACAGACGATTTGGAAACACCATATATTTT | TRBJ1-3 | - | TRBV19 | -
CASSSTGTENTEAFF | TGTGCCAGCAGTTCGACCGGGACAGAGAACACTGAAGCTTTCTTT | TRBJ1-1 | TRBD1 | TRBV6-5 | many
CASSLAGTNNEQFF | TGTGCCAGCAGCTTAGCGGGAACTAACAATGAGCAGTTCTTC | TRBJ2-1 | - | TRBV7-9 | -
CAWSMNTEAFF | TGTGCCTGGAGTATGAACACTGAAGCTTTCTTT | TRBJ1-1 | - | TRBV30 | few
CASSFGSNTGELFF | TGCGCCAGCAGCTTCGGCTCCAACACCGGGGAGCTGTTTTTT | TRBJ2-2 | - | TRBV5-1 | many
CAIGLSRDNEQFF | TGTGCCATCGGACTGAGTCGGGACAATGAGCAGTTCTTC | TRBJ2-1 | - | TRBV10-3 | -
CASSVASGRAADTQYF | TGTGCCAGCAGCGTAGCTAGCGGGAGGGCTGCAGATACGCAGTATTTT | TRBJ2-3 | TRBD2 | TRBV9 | -
CSAIPGQGAKNIQYF | TGCAGTGCCATACCGGGACAGGGAGCCAAAAACATTCAGTACTTC | TRBJ2-4 | TRBD1 | TRBV20-1 | few
CSVVVTGNTGELFF | TGCAGCGTTGTAGTGACAGGGAACACCGGGGAGCTGTTTTTT | TRBJ2-2 | - | TRBV29-1 | -
CAWSYTRPGSYNEQFF | TGTGCCTGGAGTTATACTAGGCCGGGTTCCTACAATGAGCAGTTCTTC | TRBJ2-1 | - | TRBV30 | few
CASSPRQGGSYGYTF | TGTGCCAGCAGTCCAAGACAGGGTGGCAGCTATGGCTACACCTTC | TRBJ1-2 | TRBD1 | TRBV27 | -
CASSAGTSSNTGELFF | TGTGCCAGCAGCGCCGGGACTAGCAGCAACACCGGGGAGCTGTTTTTT | TRBJ2-2 | TRBD2 | TRBV3-1 | -
CASSRRGPLPFAANVLTF | TGTGCCAGCAGCCGCAGGGGCCCCCTACCTTTTGCGGCCAACGTCCTGACTTTC | TRBJ2-6 | - | TRBV3-1 | many
CSARELGRTSRRDGEQFF | TGCAGTGCTAGAGAACTGGGACGGACCTCTAGGCGGGATGGGGAGCAGTTCTTC | TRBJ2-1 | - | TRBV20-1 | few
CASSSYPGTLTETQYF | TGTGCCAGCAGCTCCTACCCCGGGACGTTGACAGAGACCCAGTACTTC | TRBJ2-5 | - | TRBV9 | few
CASSQTTSERDGPSYNEQFF | TGCGCCAGCAGCCAAACGACTAGCGAACGTGACGGGCCATCCTACAATGAGCAGTTCTTC | TRBJ2-1 | TRBD2 | TRBV4-1 | few
CASRGGSNTDTQYF | TGCGCCAGCCGGGGCGGGAGTAATACAGATACGCAGTATTTT | TRBJ2-3 | TRBD2 | TRBV5-1 | few
CASSQEVSLNTGELFF | TGTGCCAGCAGCCAAGAGGTGTCTCTGAACACCGGGGAGCTGTTTTTT | TRBJ2-2 | - | TRBV3-1 | -
CASSGRAPTDTQYF | TGCGCCAGCAGCGGAAGGGCCCCCACAGATACGCAGTATTTT | TRBJ2-3 | - | TRBV5-1 | few
CSARDFGQGRTEAFF | TGCAGTGCTAGAGATTTCGGACAGGGAAGGACTGAAGCTTTCTTT | TRBJ1-1 | TRBD1 | TRBV20-1 | -
CSARQQGNTGELFF | TGCAGTGCAAGACAACAGGGGAACACCGGGGAGCTGTTTTTT | TRBJ2-2 | - | TRBV20-1 | -
CSANPAGDNEQFF | TGCAGTGCTAACCCGGCGGGGGACAATGAGCAGTTCTTC | TRBJ2-1 | TRBD2 | TRBV20-1 | few
CASGTGLAYNNEQFF | TGTGCCAGCGGGACGGGACTAGCGTATAACAATGAGCAGTTCTTC | TRBJ2-1 | TRBD2 | TRBV5-6 | -
CAGASGANVLTF | TGTGCCGGCGCCTCTGGGGCCAACGTCCTGACTTTC | TRBJ2-6 | - | TRBV7-6 | -
CASSLGTGRIAKNIQYF | TGTGCCAGCAGCCTCGGGACAGGGCGAATAGCCAAAAACATTCAGTACTTC | TRBJ2-4 | TRBD1 | TRBV13 | many
CASSGDPGAEQFF | TGTGCCAGCAGCGGGGATCCGGGAGCTGAGCAGTTCTTC | TRBJ2-1 | - | TRBV9 | -
CASSLGPGVIDYTF | TGTGCCAGCAGTTTAGGGCCAGGGGTGATTGACTACACCTTC | TRBJ1-2 | - | TRBV12-3/TRBV12-4 | -
CASRTPLLRDEQFF | TGTGCCAGTCGGACCCCGCTCCTTCGGGATGAGCAGTTCTTC | TRBJ2-1 | - | TRBV28 | few
CASSGTGSGAEAFF | TGTGCCAGCAGTGGCACAGGGTCCGGCGCTGAAGCTTTCTTT | TRBJ1-1 | - | TRBV25-1 | -
CASSLASGGVSYNEQFF | TGTGCCAGCAGTTTAGCGAGCGGGGGGGTTTCCTACAATGAGCAGTTCTTC | TRBJ2-1 | TRBD2 | TRBV12-3/TRBV12-4 | -
CSVEGGGRGQFF | TGCAGCGTTGAAGGTGGGGGGAGAGGGCAGTTCTTC | TRBJ2-1 | - | TRBV29-1 | many
CASSLAGHSGTDTQYF | TGCGCCAGCAGCTTGGCCGGACATAGTGGCACAGATACGCAGTATTTT | TRBJ2-3 | - | TRBV5-1 | -
CASSFDLAGPRMNGYTF | TGCGCCAGCAGCTTTGATTTAGCGGGACCGAGGATGAATGGCTACACCTTC | TRBJ1-2 | - | TRBV5-1 | many
CASSLGLDRTDTQYF | TGCGCCAGCAGCTTGGGGTTGGATCGCACAGATACGCAGTATTTT | TRBJ2-3 | - | TRBV5-1 | many
CTSSLAGQETQYF | TGTACCAGCAGTCTAGCGGGACAAGAGACCCAGTACTTC | TRBJ2-5 | TRBD2 | TRBV6-1 | -
CASSPRTNAGELFF | TGTGCCAGCAGCCCCAGGACCAACGCCGGGGAGCTGTTTTTT | TRBJ2-2 | - | TRBV6-1 | -
CASRGAASGVYNEQFF | TGCGCCAGCAGAGGGGCGGCTAGCGGGGTATACAATGAGCAGTTCTTC | TRBJ2-1 | TRBD2 | TRBV5-1 | -
CASSSLWGGVSYNEQFF | TGCGCCAGCAGTAGCCTCTGGGGCGGGGTGTCCTACAATGAGCAGTTCTTC | TRBJ2-1 | - | TRBV4-1 | once
CASSRPEGQGVRNEQFF | TGTGCCAGCAGTCGCCCCGAGGGACAGGGGGTTCGAAATGAGCAGTTCTTC | TRBJ2-1 | TRBD1 | TRBV28 | -
CASSMRGASNQPQHF | TGTGCCAGCAGTATGAGGGGGGCTAGCAATCAGCCCCAGCATTTT | TRBJ1-5 | - | TRBV6-1 | few